The 27 T cell receptor beta chains given below trace back to one sample, sequenced in a study of cytomegalovirus exposure and HLA in healthy donors. The study ran its PCR with 60 Vbeta and 13 Jbeta primers. Produced via immunoSEQ multiplex PCR; TCRdb's table is partial and in-frame only. Among some 180,000 clones, roughly 70% were seen once, and the ten largest hold just under 3%. Specimen: PBMCs. These receptors all come from a male donor in good health and CMV-seronegative.

The rearrangement uses TRBV13 and TRBJ2-7; D is unresolved. Germline V CDR1 and CDR2: PRHDT, FYEKMQ (reference sequence). There are 15 residues in the CDR3. The V gene lost 2 bases and the J gene lost 1 base, with 12 bases spanning the gap. The CDR3 reads CASSLIKENSYEQYF. The CDR3 DNA reads TGTGCCAGCAGCTTAATCAAGGAGAATTCCTACGAGCAGTACTTC. Filled out from reference TRBV13 and TRBJ2-7, the complete variable domain reads AAGVIQSPRHLIKEKRETATLKCYPIPRHDTVYWYQQGPGQDPQFLISFYEKMQSDKGSIPDRFSAQQFSDYHSELNMSSLELGDSALYFCASSLIKENSYEQYFGPGTRLTVT.

The table lists this clone with a few counts. The rearrangement uses TRBV6-5 and TRBJ2-1; 7 bases map to TRBD2. The germline CDR1 and CDR2 sequences are MNHEY and SVGAGI. The CDR3 covers 14 residues. V was pared by 6 bases and J by 10 bases, with 12 bases of the junction left unmatched. The CDR3 is CASSYIRTSFEQFF. Here the CDR3 DNA reads TGTGCCAGCAGCTACATACGGACTAGTTTCGAGCAGTTCTTC.

The chain links TRBV6-5 to TRBJ1-2; D is unclear. The CDR3 is 13 amino acids. Germline-derived CDR1 and CDR2 are MNHEY and SVGAGI. Trimming pared 2 bases from V and 7 bases from J, leaving 11 bases between. The CDR3 here is CASSYPQVGGYTF. In DNA, the CDR3 is TGTGCCAGCAGTTACCCCCAGGTCGGTGGCTACACCTTC.

Details on this clone: Other DNA variants within this sample encode the same CDR3. V gene TRBV30 combines with J gene TRBJ1-5; 7 nucleotides align to TRBD1. Losses at the gene ends were 0 bases for V and 6 bases for J; bases not matched to a gene: 8. CDR1 GTSNPN and CDR2 SVGIG come from the germline V gene (reference sequence). CDR3 length: 15 residues. CDR3: CAWSVPDREIQPQHF. The CDR3 DNA sequence: TGTGCCTGGAGTGTACCTGACAGGGAGATTCAGCCCCAGCATTTT.

The chain uses TRBV7-6 and TRBJ2-7; 7 bases align to TRBD2. The CDR3 runs 13 residues. V gave up 4 bases and J gave up 6 bases; unmatched junction bases: 6. The germline gives CDR1 SGHVS, CDR2 FNYEAQ. The CDR3 DNA follows: TGTGCCAGCAGCTCTCGGGAGGCCGTCGAGCAGTACTTC. This encodes CASSSREAVEQYF. Looking up the rest from reference TRBV7-6 and TRBJ2-7 gives the full variable domain: GAGVSQSPRYKVTKRGQDVALRCDPISGHVSLYWYRQALGQGPEFLTYFNYEAQQDKSGLPNDRFSAERPEGSISTLTIQRTEQRDSAMYRCASSSREAVEQYFGPGTRLTVT.

The rearrangement joins TRBV6-5 to TRBJ1-2; D ambiguous. This CDR3 is 14 amino acids long. In germline, CDR1 is MNHEY, CDR2 SVGAGI. Between the trimmed V and J ends, which lost 2 bases and 1 base, there was a span of 8 bases. The CDR3 DNA reads TGTGCCAGCAGTTACCGCGGAGATAACTATGGCTACACCTTC. Encoded protein: CASSYRGDNYGYTF.

The chain links TRBV15 to TRBJ2-1; TRBD2 matches 12 bases. J gave up 8 bases and V 0 bases, and 8 bases lay outside the gene matches. This CDR3 region has 17 residues. Germline V lookup: CDR1 LNHNV, CDR2 YYDKDF (reference sequence). CDR3 nucleotides: TGTGCCACCAGCAGAGATCTAGCGGGGGGGCCCTTCCATGAGCAGTTCTTC. It translates to CATSRDLAGGPFHEQFF.

The chain has TRBV28 and TRBJ1-6; 9 bases match TRBD1. J lost 9 bases, V lost 5 bases, and 14 bases had no gene match. The CDR3 runs to 17 residues. CDR1 and CDR2 from the germline V gene are MDHEN and SYDVKM. CDR3 nucleotides: TGTGCCAGCAGTCTCCCTTCGTACAGGGGGCGCGGTTCACCCCTCCACTTT. Amino acid sequence: CASSLPSYRGRGSPLHF.

Notes on this clone: One end of the junction fails to match germline, which may point to a read error. The chain carries TRBV5-1 and TRBJ2-7; 12 bases fit TRBD2. There are 16 residues in the CDR3. Germline V gene data show CDR1 as SGHRS and CDR2 as YFSETQ. CDR3 protein: CASSLMTSGSSYGQYF. The CDR3 bases are TGCGCCAGCAGCTTGATGACTAGCGGGAGCTCCTACGGGCAGTACTTC.

The table lists this clone with a few counts. The genes are TRBV6-6 and TRBJ2-1, with TRBD2 matching 9 bases. V trimming: 3 bases; J trimming: 7 bases; junction bases outside the gene matches: 7. Per the germline V gene, CDR1 is MNHNY and CDR2 is SVGAGI (reference sequence). The CDR3 is 15 amino acids. The CDR3 here is CASSYSASGKNEQFF. For the CDR3, the DNA is TGTGCCAGCAGTTATTCGGCTAGCGGGAAAAATGAGCAGTTCTTC.

This chain joins TRBV6-1 and TRBJ1-5; 7 positions agree with TRBD1. The V gene end was trimmed by 7 bases and the J gene end by 6 bases; junction bases not matched to a gene: 9. This CDR3 has 14 amino acids. Germline lookup yields CDR1 MNHNS and CDR2 SASEGT. CDR3 residues: CASKGGGIIQPQHF. In nucleotides, the CDR3 is TGTGCCAGCAAAGGAGGGGGCATCATTCAGCCCCAGCATTTT.

This chain joins TRBV7-2 and TRBJ2-1, with 15 bases identical to TRBD2. The germline CDR1 and CDR2 sequences are SGHTA and FQGNSA. The CDR3 has 16 residues. The J segment lost 9 bases and the V segment lost 3 bases, leaving 6 bases of the junction unmatched. CDR3 nucleotide sequence: TGTGCCAGCAGCTTCCGGACTAGCGGGAGGGGTGGTGAGCAGTTCTTC. This gives the protein CASSFRTSGRGGEQFF.

The chain has TRBV6-1 and TRBJ2-5; D remains ambiguous. Per germline, CDR1 MNHNS and CDR2 SASEGT. The CDR3 covers 12 residues. The V gene lost 6 bases and the J gene lost 4 bases, with 9 bases spanning the gap. CDR3 amino acids: CASSSSGETQYF. The CDR3 DNA reads TGTGCCAGCAGCTCCAGTGGAGAGACCCAGTACTTC.

Only a few counts were recorded for this clone. The rearrangement links TRBV7-8 to TRBJ1-4, with D possibly matching TRBD1 (5 bases). This CDR3 comprises 15 residues. The V and J ends lost 3 bases and 7 bases respectively, with 15 bases between them. Germline lookup yields CDR1 SGHVS and CDR2 FQNEAQ. In DNA, the CDR3 is TGTGCCAGCAGCTTCGGCAGGGTGTACGGTGAAAAACTGTTTTTT. It specifies CASSFGRVYGEKLFF.

This sequence joins TRBV28 and TRBJ1-3; D is possibly TRBD1 (6 bases). V was cut by 3 bases and J by 2 bases, with 14 bases left in between. CDR1 and CDR2 from the germline V gene are MDHEN and SYDVKM. This CDR3 comprises 16 residues. CDR3 coding DNA: TGTGCCAGCAGTTTTGGGGGGGGCGGGCCTGGAAACACCATATATTTT. This translates into CASSFGGGGPGNTIYF. The full variable domain, in which reference TRBV28 and TRBJ1-3 provide the parts outside the CDR3, is DVKVTQSSRYLVKRTGEKVFLECVQDMDHENMFWYRQDPGLGLRLIYFSYDVKMKEKGDIPEGYSVSREKKERFSLILESASTNQTSMYLCASSFGGGGPGNTIYFGEGSWLTVV.

This clone was recorded a few times. This sequence joins TRBV6-6 and TRBJ2-2; 15 positions agree with TRBD2. Germline assignment: CDR1 MNHNY and CDR2 SVGAGI (reference sequence). CDR3 length equals 15 residues. The J segment lost 5 bases and the V segment lost 5 bases, leaving 0 bases of the junction unmatched. The CDR3 nucleotides are TGTGCCAGCAGTGGACTAGCGGGGGGGACCGGGGAGCTGTTTTTT. Encoded protein: CASSGLAGGTGELFF.

This clone showed up just a few times. V is TRBV28 and J is TRBJ1-5, with a tentative D call TRBD1 (6 bases). Germline lookup yields CDR1 MDHEN and CDR2 SYDVKM. CDR3 length equals 15 residues. V was cut by 6 bases and J by 8 bases, with 20 bases left in between. For the CDR3, the DNA is TGTGCCAGCAGCGCCCGGGACACGATCGCCAAGCCCCAGCATTTT. Protein product: CASSARDTIAKPQHF. Based on the CDR3 plus reference TRBV28 and TRBJ1-5, the full variable domain is DVKVTQSSRYLVKRTGEKVFLECVQDMDHENMFWYRQDPGLGLRLIYFSYDVKMKEKGDIPEGYSVSREKKERFSLILESASTNQTSMYLCASSARDTIAKPQHFGDGTRLSIL.

The chain uses TRBV2 and TRBJ2-1; unclear D gene. The CDR3 covers 18 residues. Per the germline V gene, CDR1 is SNHLY and CDR2 is FYNNEI. V lost 4 bases and J 0 bases, leaving 19 bases between the germline ends. CDR3 DNA: TGTGCCAGCAGTGCCTCCCGACTCGCGGTCACCTCCTACAATGAGCAGTTCTTC. This translates into CASSASRLAVTSYNEQFF.

The chain uses TRBV29-1 and TRBJ2-7, with D possibly TRBD1 on 6 matching bases. V dropped 0 bases and J dropped 3 bases, with 15 bases sitting between them. The CDR3 has 15 amino acids. Per germline, CDR1 SQVTM and CDR2 ANQGSEA. The CDR3 DNA reads TGCAGCGTTGAAGATATGAGGGGGATGGTCTACGAGCAGTACTTC. Translating gives CSVEDMRGMVYEQYF.

Remarks on this clone: Mismatch with germline at one junction end may stem from a read error. The V gene is TRBV10-3, the J gene TRBJ2-4; perhaps TRBD1 as D (6 bases). CDR3 length equals 13 residues. Germline-derived CDR1 and CDR2 are ENHRY and SYGVKD. CDR3 residues: CAIGDKQGAIQYF. The CDR3 bases are TGTGCCATCGGTGACAAACAGGGAGCCATTCAGTACTTC.

J is TRBJ2-7 and V is TRBV28, with TRBD1 identical over 10 bases. The CDR3 has 15 residues. J gave up 2 bases and V 7 bases, and 8 bases lay outside the gene matches. The germline V gene has CDR1 MDHEN and CDR2 SYDVKM. For the CDR3, the DNA is TGTGCCAGCAAACCGCCGGGACAGGGGACCTACGAGCAGTACTTC. It translates to CASKPPGQGTYEQYF.

V and J are TRBV9 and TRBJ2-4; perhaps TRBD1 as D (6 bases). The germline V gene has CDR1 SGDLS and CDR2 YYNGEE. V was pared by 0 bases and J by 6 bases, with 7 bases between. The CDR3 is 13 amino acids. CDR3 coding DNA: TGTGCCAGCAGCGTAGGGGACATAAACATTCAGTACTTC. Amino acid sequence: CASSVGDINIQYF.

This clone was counted between two and nine times. The genes are TRBV28 and TRBJ1-5; TRBD1 aligns across 8 bases. The CDR3 is 15 amino acids. Germline V lookup: CDR1 MDHEN, CDR2 SYDVKM. Trimming took 11 bases from V and 0 from J; bases not matched to a gene: 9. The CDR3, as DNA: TGTGCCGCCCAGGGGGCGGATTATAGCAATCAGCCCCAGCATTTT. It encodes CAAQGADYSNQPQHF.

V and J are TRBV4-1 and TRBJ2-3; 9 positions match TRBD2. V gave up 0 bases and J gave up 2 bases; unmatched junction bases: 9. There are 18 residues in the CDR3. Germline V CDR1 and CDR2: MGHRA, YSYEKL. CDR3 in DNA: TGCGCCAGCAGCCAAGAGTCACAACTAGCGGGTAACACAGATACGCAGTATTTT. Its translation: CASSQESQLAGNTDTQYF.

The chain has TRBV10-3 and TRBJ2-7, with D maybe TRBD1 (6 bases). CDR1 is ENHRY, CDR2 SYGVKD, per germline. This CDR3 is built from 13 residues. The V end lost 5 bases, the J end lost 5 bases, and 13 bases lay between the germline ends. DNA of the CDR3: TGTGCCATCAGTCACAGGGACGGGGACGAGCAGTACTTC. Protein product: CAISHRDGDEQYF.

V gene TRBV7-3 combines with J gene TRBJ2-3; 12 nucleotides line up with TRBD2. Germline CDR1 and CDR2: SGHTA and FQGTGA. The CDR3 has 15 amino acids. The junction had 6 bases not matched to a gene; V was cut back by 8 bases and J by 3 bases. The chain's CDR3 is CASRSLAGGTDTQYF. DNA of the CDR3: TGTGCCAGCCGATCTCTAGCGGGAGGGACAGATACGCAGTATTTT.

CDR3 DNA: TGTGCCAGCAGTGAAGGAGGCGGCCAGAACTACGAGCAGTACTTC. Translating gives CASSEGGGQNYEQYF. V gene TRBV6-1 combines with J gene TRBJ2-7; D unresolved. This CDR3 has 15 amino acids. Trimming stripped 1 base from V and 3 bases from J, with 13 bases between. The V gene's germline CDR1 is MNHNS and CDR2 SASEGT.